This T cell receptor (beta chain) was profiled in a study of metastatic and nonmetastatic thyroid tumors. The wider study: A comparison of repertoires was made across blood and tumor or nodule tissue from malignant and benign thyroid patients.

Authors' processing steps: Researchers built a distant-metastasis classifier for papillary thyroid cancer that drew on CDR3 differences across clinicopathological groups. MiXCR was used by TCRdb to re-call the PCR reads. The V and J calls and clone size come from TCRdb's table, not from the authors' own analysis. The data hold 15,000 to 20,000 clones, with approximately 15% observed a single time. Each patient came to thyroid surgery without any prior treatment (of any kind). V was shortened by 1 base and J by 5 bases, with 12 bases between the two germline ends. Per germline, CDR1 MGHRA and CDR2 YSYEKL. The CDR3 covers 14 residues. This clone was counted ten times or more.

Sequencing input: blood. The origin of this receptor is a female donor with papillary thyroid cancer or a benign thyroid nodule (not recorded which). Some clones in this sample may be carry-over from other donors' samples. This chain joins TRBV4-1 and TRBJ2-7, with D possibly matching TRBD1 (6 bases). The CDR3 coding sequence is TGCGCCAGCAGCCAAGTTTCCAGGGGAGACGAGCAGTACTTC. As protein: CASSQVSRGDEQYF.